This T cell receptor beta chain was obtained from a study of Graves' ophthalmopathy and Graves' hyperthyroidism. Study results and limitations: In blood, most expanded thyroid clonotypes above 0.001 frequency were also detected.

The authors used Ficoll-Paque density gradient centrifugation to separate PBMCs. The input was approximately 10 ml of fresh peripheral blood. Using RNA transcripts, the TCR beta CDR3 regions were amplified. The authors performed first-round RT-PCR with HTBI primers and then a second-round multiplex PCR. MiXCR was run by TCRdb on the multiplex PCR reads, yielding one entry per CDR3 protein. The data contain about 740,000 distinct CDR3 sequences, 40% of them singletons. This clonotype occurred a few times. Its antigen is not known. A much larger clone lies one base from this, so it may be a read error. V lost 6 bases to trimming and J lost 9 bases, with 12 bases between them. The CDR3 length is 13 residues. Germline V lookup: CDR1 SNHLY, CDR2 FYNNEI.

V usage is TRBV2 and J usage is TRBJ1-6; D not resolved. Sequencing was carried out using peripheral blood. The clonotype was recovered from an adult man with Graves' ophthalmopathy. CDR3 amino acids: CASRRIESSPLHF. The CDR3, as DNA: TGTGCCAGCAGGAGGATCGAGAGTTCACCCCTCCACTTT.